This T cell receptor (beta chain) was captured by sequencing in a study of cytomegalovirus exposure and HLA in healthy donors. Germline CDR1 reads SQVTM; CDR2 reads ANQGSEA. The CDR3 is 12 amino acids. Trimming cost V 6 bases and J 6 bases, with 15 bases left between them. PCR was performed using 60 Vbeta and 13 Jbeta primers. Using immunoSEQ multiplex PCR, the repertoire was profiled, and TCRdb retains in-frame clones only, with some absent. This sample has tens of thousands of clones, with around 70% found just once. Sequencing was done on a sample of PBMCs. V is TRBV29-1 and J is TRBJ2-7; D might be TRBD1 (6 bases). The receptor's source is a woman in her fifties or sixties in good health and CMV-seronegative. The CDR3 reads CSVSGRQAEQYF. The CDR3 coding sequence is TGCAGCGTGTCGGGTAGACAGGCCGAGCAGTACTTC.